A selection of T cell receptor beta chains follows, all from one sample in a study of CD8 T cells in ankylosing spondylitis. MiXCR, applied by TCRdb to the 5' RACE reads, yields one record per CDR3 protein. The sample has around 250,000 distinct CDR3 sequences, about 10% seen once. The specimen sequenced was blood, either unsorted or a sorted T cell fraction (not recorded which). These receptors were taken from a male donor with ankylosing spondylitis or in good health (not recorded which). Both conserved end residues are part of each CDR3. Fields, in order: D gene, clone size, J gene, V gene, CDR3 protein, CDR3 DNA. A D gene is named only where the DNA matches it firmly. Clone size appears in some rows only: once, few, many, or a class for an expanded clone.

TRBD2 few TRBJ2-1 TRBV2 CASSELAGFVYNEQFF TGTGCCAGCAGTGAGCTAGCGGGGTTTGTTTACAATGAGCAGTTCTTC
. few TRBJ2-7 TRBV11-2 CASSARRSDRDYYEQYF TGTGCCAGCAGCGCGCGTCGGTCGGACAGGGACTACTACGAGCAGTACTTC
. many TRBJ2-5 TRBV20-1 CSARGTLNQETQYF TGCAGTGCTAGGGGGACACTTAACCAAGAGACCCAGTACTTC
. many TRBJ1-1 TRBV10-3 CAISEGSEAEAFF TGTGCCATCAGTGAAGGCTCGGAGGCTGAAGCTTTCTTT
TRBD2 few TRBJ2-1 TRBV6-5 CASRPDSGRANNEQFF TGTGCCAGCAGGCCAGATAGCGGGAGGGCCAACAATGAGCAGTTCTTC
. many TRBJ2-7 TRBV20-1 CSARVAYSYEQYF TGCAGTGCTAGAGTGGCCTACTCCTACGAGCAGTACTTC
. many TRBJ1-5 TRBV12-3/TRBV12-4 CASSSGFNQPQHF TGTGCCAGCAGCTCCGGGTTTAATCAGCCCCAGCATTTT
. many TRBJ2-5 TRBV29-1 CSVVNGWGLKTQYF TGCAGCGTTGTGAACGGGTGGGGTCTGAAGACCCAGTACTTC
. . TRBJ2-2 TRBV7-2 CASSVLTGELFF TGTGCCAGCAGCGTCTTGACCGGGGAGCTGTTTTTT
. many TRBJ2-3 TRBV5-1 CASSLWGLAPDTQYF TGCGCCAGCAGCTTGTGGGGCCTAGCCCCAGATACGCAGTATTTT
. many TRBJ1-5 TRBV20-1 CSASRVEGGRIERNQPQHF TGCAGTGCTAGCAGGGTTGAGGGAGGTCGGATAGAACGCAATCAGCCCCAGCATTTT
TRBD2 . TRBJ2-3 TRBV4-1 CASSQDFGGGASDTQYF TGCGCCAGCAGCCAAGATTTTGGCGGGGGGGCCTCAGATACGCAGTATTTT
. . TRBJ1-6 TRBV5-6 CASSLRPTSGALSSLHF TGTGCCAGCAGCTTACGACCTACCTCCGGGGCCCTCTCGTCTCTCCACTTT
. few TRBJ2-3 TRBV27 CASRSWGGPRRSTDTQYF TGTGCCAGCCGATCCTGGGGGGGGCCGCGCAGGAGCACAGATACGCAGTATTTT
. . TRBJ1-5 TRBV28 CASTKAGTPNQPQHF TGTGCCAGCACTAAAGCCGGGACACCTAATCAGCCCCAGCATTTT
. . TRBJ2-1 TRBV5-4 CASSWGHLDNEQFF TGTGCCAGCAGCTGGGGACACCTGGACAATGAGCAGTTCTTC
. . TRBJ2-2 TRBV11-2 CASSLVTNTRKDRNTGELFF TGTGCCAGCAGCTTAGTAACCAACACAAGAAAGGACAGGAACACCGGGGAGCTGTTTTTT
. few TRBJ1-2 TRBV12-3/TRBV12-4 CASSFQGSHGYTF TGTGCCAGCAGTTTCCAGGGGAGTCACGGCTACACCTTC
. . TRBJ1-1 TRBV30 CAWSLGAGDTEAFF TGTGCCTGGAGTTTGGGGGCTGGGGACACTGAAGCTTTCTTT